The T cell receptor (beta chain) under discussion was sequenced for a study of T cells expressing NK-cell markers (dated by TCRdb to between 2020 and 2021). Background for the entire study: Three sorted T-cell subsets (CD3+CD56+NKG2C+, CD3+CD56+NKG2C- and CD3+CD56-NKG2C+) from fewer than 10 donors had their TCR beta-chain repertoires profiled. Seven of the eight sequenced donors were HCMV-seropositive and one was HCMV-seronegative. Libraries were sequenced as 2 x 150 bp reads on Illumina HiSeq 2000/2500, MiSeq or NextSeq. The study sequenced eight donors, all healthy volunteers chosen at random: three men and five women.

A commercial ELISA kit detecting HCMV-specific IgG in serum was used to determine HCMV serostatus. Peripheral blood mononuclear cells were isolated from blood by Ficoll density gradient centrifugation. The CDR1 and CDR2 encoded by the germline V gene (reference sequence) are DFQATT and SNEGSKA. Taken from cysteine to phenylalanine, the CDR3 has 12 residues. No nucleotide data were recorded. Sequenced on an Illumina HiSeq 2000. 5'RACE template switching, by which a universal primer site and unique molecular identifiers were added, was used to make TCR beta cDNA libraries. cDNA synthesis was primed from the TCR beta constant segment and was followed by two successive PCR amplification steps. Per the authors' processing: MIGEC was used to demultiplex reads and group the reads by UMI, and MiTCR was used to assemble and quantify clonotypes. Only TCR cDNA sequences supported by at least two reads were kept to exclude erroneous sequences. The tcR package was used for downstream repertoire analysis, and clonotypes were matched between fractions using CDR3 nucleotide sequence together with V segment. VDJmatch was used to annotate antigen specificity against VDJdb, with one amino acid substitution in CDR3 allowed. TCRdb reprocessed the reads, reporting each CDR3 protein sequence once and no DNA. The V and J calls come from TCRdb's annotation, not from the publication. The table held for this sample gives around 280,000 distinct CDR3 sequences. The ten largest clonotypes hold 0.3% to 0.45% of the sample.

On this clonotype: Its target antigen remains unknown.

Study-wide findings and limitations: It remained unclear whether the expanded NKG2C-expressing T cell clones were specific for HCMV antigens. Those dominant clonotypes were again the most abundant among CD3+CD56-NKG2C+ cells in a few donors, at about 25-60.1%. In roughly six donors, the dominant CD3+CD56+NKG2C+ clonotypes were among the top 10 CD8+ clonotypes and accounted for about 1.0-7.5% of CD8+ T cells.

Material: blood T cells: a sorted CD56 or NKG2C T cell subset, CD4+ or CD8+ T cells, or bulk PBMC T cells (not recorded which). This clonotype was obtained from a man aged 18 to 30 in good health. Donor details come from another sample of the same person, matched by shared clones. This chain is built from TRBV20-1 and TRBJ1-1. CDR3 loop: CSENRENTEAFF.